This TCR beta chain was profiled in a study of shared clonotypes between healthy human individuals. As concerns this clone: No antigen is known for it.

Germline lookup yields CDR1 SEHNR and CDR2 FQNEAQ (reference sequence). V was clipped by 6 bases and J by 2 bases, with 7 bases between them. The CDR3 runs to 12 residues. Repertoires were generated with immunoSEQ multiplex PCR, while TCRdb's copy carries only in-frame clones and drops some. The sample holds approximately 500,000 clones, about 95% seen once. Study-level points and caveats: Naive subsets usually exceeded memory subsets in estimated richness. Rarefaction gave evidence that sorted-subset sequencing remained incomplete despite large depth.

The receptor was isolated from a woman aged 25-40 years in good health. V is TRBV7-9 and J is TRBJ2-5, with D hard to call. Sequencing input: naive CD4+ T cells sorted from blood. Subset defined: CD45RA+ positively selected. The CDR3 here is CASSRDQETQYF. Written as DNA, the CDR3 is TGTGCCAGCAGTCGTGATCAAGAGACCCAGTACTTC.